These T cell receptor beta chains were read from a single sample in a study of Graves' ophthalmopathy and Graves' hyperthyroidism. TCRdb called the multiplex PCR reads again in MiXCR, with one record for every CDR3 protein. Among hundreds of thousands of distinct CDR3 sequences, about 41% were seen once, and the ten largest hold around 3%. Sequencing was performed on peripheral blood. The receptors here all came from an adult man with Graves' ophthalmopathy. CDR3s include the opening cysteine and the closing phenylalanine or tryptophan. A D gene is named only where the DNA matches it firmly. Expanded clones are given a class, and other clones once, few, many or no size at all.

J gene | clone size | V gene | D gene | CDR3 DNA | CDR3 protein
TRBJ1-2 | - | TRBV2 | - | TGTGCCAGCAGTGAATCCGTTGGCAGGGAATATAGCTACACCTTC | CASSESVGREYSYTF
TRBJ1-3 | once | TRBV6-5 | - | TGTGCCAGCATTGGGGCGGCTGGAAACACCATATATTTT | CASIGAAGNTIYF
TRBJ2-5 | many | TRBV12-3/TRBV12-4 | - | TGTGCCAGCAGGCCCGCCTGGGAAGAGACCCAGTACTTC | CASRPAWEETQYF
TRBJ2-5 | few | TRBV19 | TRBD2 | TGTGCCAGTCGCAACGTCTTCCGGGGGGACCAAGAGACCCAGTACTTC | CASRNVFRGDQETQYF
TRBJ2-6 | - | TRBV2 | - | TGTGCCAGCAGTGAGATGACATTCGGGACCAACGTCCTGGCTTTC | CASSEMTFGTNVLAF
TRBJ1-6 | many | TRBV11-2 | - | TGTGCCAGCAGCTCTATACAGGGCTATAATTCACCCCTCCACTTT | CASSSIQGYNSPLHF
TRBJ2-7 | few | TRBV5-8 | - | TGTGCCAGCAGCTTGGTCGGGGGCGGACCCTACGAGCAGTACTTC | CASSLVGGGPYEQYF
TRBJ2-6 | - | TRBV15 | TRBD1 | TGTGCCACTTCACCGGGACAGGGGACTGGGGCCAACGTCCTGACTTTC | CATSPGQGTGANVLTF
TRBJ2-5 | - | TRBV11-3 | TRBD1 | TGTGCCAGCAGCTTAAGTTGGGACAGGGTCGGGGAGACCCAGTACTTC | CASSLSWDRVGETQYF
TRBJ2-3 | - | TRBV15 | TRBD2 | TGTGCCACCAGCAGCCCAGGGAAGCGGGGGGCTCCTACAGATACGCAGTATTTT | CATSSPGKRGAPTDTQYF
TRBJ1-1 | - | TRBV7-8 | - | TGTGCCAGCAGTGGATGGGGGAATAGTGAAGCTTTCTTT | CASSGWGNSEAFF
TRBJ1-1 | many | TRBV14 | - | TGTGCCAGCAGCCGTCCGGTGGGCGCGAACACTGAAGCTTTCTTT | CASSRPVGANTEAFF
TRBJ1-1 | - | TRBV29-1 | - | TGCAGCTCCCGTGGGGTAGGAGATGAAGCTTTCTTT | CSSRGVGDEAFF
TRBJ1-2 | many | TRBV19 | - | TGTGCCAGTAGCTTCGACAGGATCTATGGCTACACCTTC | CASSFDRIYGYTF
TRBJ1-5 | - | TRBV30 | TRBD1 | TGTGCCTGGAGTGTACAGGGGATCGGTCAGCCCCAGCATTTT | CAWSVQGIGQPQHF
TRBJ1-2 | many | TRBV10-3 | - | TGTGCCATCAGTGAGATAGGGGGAGGTGGCTACACCTTC | CAISEIGGGGYTF
TRBJ1-5 | many | TRBV24-1 | - | TGTGCCACCAGTGATTCACAGGGTCTAAATCAGCCCCAGCATTTT | CATSDSQGLNQPQHF
TRBJ2-7 | many | TRBV5-5 | - | TGTGCCAGCGGCGGGACAGACTACTACGAGCAGTACTTC | CASGGTDYYEQYF
TRBJ1-1 | many | TRBV25-1 | - | TGTGCCAGCAGTGAATCTTCAGGGACCATGAACACTGAAGCTTTCTTT | CASSESSGTMNTEAFF
TRBJ1-6 | - | TRBV20-1 | TRBD1 | TGCAGTGCTATACAGGGGGCGAATTCACCCCTCCACTTT | CSAIQGANSPLHF
TRBJ2-2 | few | TRBV5-1 | TRBD1 | TGCGCCAGCAGCTGGGGACAGGAGCGGGCCGGGGAGCTGTTTTTT | CASSWGQERAGELFF
TRBJ2-3 | - | TRBV7-9 | TRBD1 | TGTGCCAGCAGTACAGGGGCCGTCACAGATACGCAGTATTTT | CASSTGAVTDTQYF
TRBJ1-1 | many | TRBV7-6 | - | TGTGCCAGCAGCTTAGCTTGGGGACCCAGCGAAGCTTTCTTT | CASSLAWGPSEAFF
TRBJ2-5 | few | TRBV4-1 | - | TGCGCCAGCAGCCAAGATCTAGGTGGGCGGGACCAGTACTTC | CASSQDLGGRDQYF
TRBJ1-1 | - | TRBV2 | - | TGTGCCAGCGGTTATGGGAGGCGGACTGAAGCTTTCTTT | CASGYGRRTEAFF
TRBJ1-1 | once | TRBV5-1 | - | TGTGCCAGCAGCGCGGGGGGGGCGGACGCTGAAGCTTTCTTT | CASSAGGADAEAFF
TRBJ1-1 | few | TRBV19 | - | TGTGCCAGTAGTCCCCATGGGGGCGGTGAAGCTTTCTTT | CASSPHGGGEAFF
TRBJ2-5 | - | TRBV5-1 | TRBD2 | TGCGCCAGCAGCTTCAACCTAGCGGGAGGATGGAAGACCCAGTACTTC | CASSFNLAGGWKTQYF
TRBJ1-1 | many | TRBV29-1 | - | TGCAGCGTTGATTTCAAGGATGTAAGCACTGAAGCTTTCTTT | CSVDFKDVSTEAFF
TRBJ1-2 | - | TRBV25-1 | TRBD1 | TGTGCCAGCAGACAGACAGGGGTTTCTGGCTACACCTTC | CASRQTGVSGYTF
TRBJ1-2 | - | TRBV18 | - | TGTGCCAGCTCACTTCAGGGGATTTTAGGCTACACCTTC | CASSLQGILGYTF
TRBJ1-5 | many | TRBV7-8 | - | TGTGCCAGATCAGGAGGGGGACCCGGTCAGCCCCAGCATTTT | CARSGGGPGQPQHF
TRBJ2-5 | few | TRBV4-1 | - | TGCGCCAGCAGCCAAGTAACGGCCGCGCAAGAGACCCAGTACTTC | CASSQVTAAQETQYF
TRBJ2-7 | - | TRBV5-1 | TRBD2 | TGCGCCAGCAGCTTGGTGACTAGCGGGATGTACGAGCAGTACTTC | CASSLVTSGMYEQYF
TRBJ2-2 | - | TRBV5-8 | - | TGTGCCAGCAGCTTGGGCCGGGCCCAAGGAGGGGAGCTGTTTTTT | CASSLGRAQGGELFF
TRBJ1-6 | many | TRBV27 | - | TGTGCCAGCAGTTATGGCAGCAATTCACCCCTCCACTTT | CASSYGSNSPLHF
TRBJ2-5 | few | TRBV7-7 | TRBD2 | TGTGCTAGCAGTGCTAGACTAGCGGGAAAAGAGACCCAGTACTTC | CASSARLAGKETQYF
TRBJ2-7 | - | TRBV19 | TRBD2 | TGTGCCAGAATAAGGGCTAGCGGGAGGTACGAGCAGTACTTC | CARIRASGRYEQYF
TRBJ1-1 | once | TRBV10-3 | - | TGTGCCACCGAGGGCCCGAACACTGAAGCTTTCTTT | CATEGPNTEAFF
TRBJ2-2 | few | TRBV2 | - | TGTGCCAGCAGCCGCACGGGCTGGAACACCGGGGAGCTGTTTTTT | CASSRTGWNTGELFF
TRBJ2-5 | few | TRBV7-6 | TRBD1 | TGTGCCAGCAGCTTATTAGGGGGCGAAATGGAGACCCAGTACTTC | CASSLLGGEMETQYF
TRBJ2-2 | - | TRBV12-3/TRBV12-4 | - | TGTGCCATCAGTTTAGCCAGGGGGGACACCGGGGAGCTGTTTTTT | CAISLARGDTGELFF
TRBJ2-5 | many | TRBV12-3/TRBV12-4 | - | TGTGCCAGCAGTTTAGTCCCGGGAGCAGAGACCCAGTACTTC | CASSLVPGAETQYF
TRBJ1-2 | - | TRBV5-1 | - | TGCGCCAGCAGCGCCCCCCAGGAAGGGTATGGCTACACCTTC | CASSAPQEGYGYTF
TRBJ1-3 | - | TRBV7-9 | TRBD1 | TGTGCCAGCAGCTTATCCGGGACAGCTGGAAACACCATATATTTT | CASSLSGTAGNTIYF
TRBJ1-2 | many | TRBV9 | - | TGTGCCAGCAGCGCCTGGGGGACGGACTATGGCTACACCTTC | CASSAWGTDYGYTF
TRBJ1-2 | many | TRBV4-1 | - | TGCGCCAGCAGCCAATTACAGGGCGGCTACACCTTC | CASSQLQGGYTF
TRBJ2-2 | few | TRBV6-5 | - | TGTGCCAGCAGTTCCCAGGGTTGGACCGGGGAGCTGTTTTTT | CASSSQGWTGELFF
TRBJ2-7 | - | TRBV12-3/TRBV12-4 | - | TGTGCCAGCAGTTTAAGGGAGCACCACGAGCAGTACTTC | CASSLREHHEQYF
TRBJ2-7 | - | TRBV11-2 | - | TGTGCCAGCAGCCAAGATCGAGGGGTGAACTACGAGCAGTACTTC | CASSQDRGVNYEQYF
TRBJ1-1 | - | TRBV7-2 | TRBD1 | TGTGCCAGCAGCCCCCGCAGGACAGGTGGAACTGAAGCTTTCTTT | CASSPRRTGGTEAFF
TRBJ1-4 | many | TRBV7-9 | - | TGTGCCAGCAGTTTTGCCGGGACTCAAGCAACTAATGAAAAACTGTTTTTT | CASSFAGTQATNEKLFF
TRBJ1-6 | many | TRBV7-3 | - | TGTGCCAGCAGCTTAACCGGCAGCCCCGATTCACCCCTCCACTTT | CASSLTGSPDSPLHF
TRBJ2-7 | many | TRBV29-1 | - | TGCAGCGCCACAAGGGTGGACTCCTACGAGCAGTACTTC | CSATRVDSYEQYF
TRBJ2-7 | many | TRBV6-5 | - | TGTGCCAGCAGTTGGACAGTCACCTCCTACGAGCAGTACTTC | CASSWTVTSYEQYF